This T cell receptor (beta chain) was sequenced for a study of cytomegalovirus exposure and HLA in healthy donors. With 60 Vbeta and 13 Jbeta primers, the PCR was carried out. Here immunoSEQ multiplex PCR was the method, and the copy in TCRdb shows in-frame clones only, minus some. The sample includes 45,000 to 65,000 clones. Study-wide findings and caveats: When presence/absence was analysed, sequencing depth was taken to be roughly uniform across donors. Overall, approximately 150 TCR beta chains were annotated as cytomegalovirus-associated.

Turning to this clone: The antigen is not known.

This CDR3 contains 13 residues. Per germline, CDR1 MGHRA and CDR2 YSYEKL. Losses at the gene ends were 2 bases for V and 5 bases for J; bases not matched to a gene: 3. Source material: PBMCs. The sequence derives from a man between 18 and 35 years old in good health and CMV-seropositive. The chain uses TRBV4-1 and TRBJ2-7, with 7 bases aligning to TRBD2. The CDR3 DNA is TGCGCCAGCAGCCAAACGGGAGGTAACGAGCAGTACTTC. This sequence encodes CASSQTGGNEQYF.